A single sample is the source of the 8 T cell receptor beta chains below, sequenced in a study of shared clonotypes between healthy human individuals. TCRdb's copy holds only in-frame clones and misses some; the assay was immunoSEQ multiplex PCR. The table includes more than 450,000 clones, about four fifths detected once. The sequenced sample was PBMCs. The origin of the receptors is a woman between 40 and 55 years old in good health. Some clones in this sample may be carry-over from other donors' samples.

Written as DNA, the CDR3 is TGTGCCAGCAGCCTCGTTACTAGCGGCCCCAACAATGAGCAGTTCTTC. This sequence encodes CASSLVTSGPNNEQFF. V usage is TRBV5-4 and J usage is TRBJ2-1, with TRBD2 identical over 8 bases. The germline CDR1 and CDR2 sequences are SGHNT and YYREEE (reference sequence). Trimming at V came to 4 bases and at J to 5 bases, leaving 11 bases not matched to a gene. The CDR3 loop spans 16 amino acids.

This chain connects TRBV27 to TRBJ1-5; perhaps TRBD1 as D (5 bases). Deletions cut 6 bases from V and 7 bases from J, with 16 bases between. Germline V gene data show CDR1 as MNHEY and CDR2 as SMNVEV (reference sequence). The CDR3 covers 14 residues. CDR3 protein: CASSYDRQRQPQHF. The CDR3, as DNA: TGTGCCAGCAGCTACGACAGACAAAGGCAGCCCCAGCATTTT.

This chain joins TRBV10-2 and TRBJ1-1; 8 bases agree with TRBD1. V shed 7 bases, J shed 2 bases, and the junction held 3 bases outside the gene matches. Germline CDR1 is WSHSY and CDR2 is SAAADI. This CDR3 is built from 13 residues. In nucleotides, the CDR3 is TGCGCCAGCACCGACAGGGGAAACACTGAAGCTTTCTTT. Protein product: CASTDRGNTEAFF.

This chain links TRBV4-3 with TRBJ1-4, with D tentatively TRBD1 (6 bases). CDR1 and CDR2 from the germline V gene are LGHNA and YSLEER. Trimming took 3 bases from V and 2 from J, leaving 13 bases between them. The CDR3 consists of 16 residues. CDR3 in amino acids: CASSQSRGGTNEKLFF. The CDR3 coding sequence is TGCGCCAGCAGCCAGTCGAGAGGGGGGACTAATGAAAAACTGTTTTTT.

V is TRBV7-8 and J is TRBJ2-1, with 11 bases identical to TRBD2. CDR1 and CDR2 (germline): SGHVS, FQNEAQ. V lost 5 bases, J lost 9 bases, and 15 bases stayed unmatched. The CDR3 covers 17 residues. CDR3 sequence (DNA): TGTGCCAGCAGCCCTCTAGCGGCACTAGCGGGAGTGGGTGAGCAGTTCTTC. Protein product: CASSPLAALAGVGEQFF.

This clone was counted between two and nine times. The chain employs TRBV6-1 and TRBJ1-1; D is uncertain. The CDR3 sequence is 12 residues long. V was shortened by 3 bases and J by 7 bases, with 9 bases between the two germline ends. Germline lookup yields CDR1 MNHNS and CDR2 SASEGT. Written as DNA, the CDR3 is TGTGCCAGCAGTGAGCGATATCGTGAAGCTTTCTTT. As protein: CASSERYREAFF.

This rearrangement joins TRBV7-9 to TRBJ1-4; possibly TRBD1 for D (5 bases). Trimming took off 5 bases at V and 8 bases at J, with 21 bases between the two ends. This CDR3 spans 16 amino acids. The germline V gene encodes CDR1 SEHNR and CDR2 FQNEAQ (reference sequence). The CDR3 here is CASSPSRTFAGEKLFF. The DNA for the CDR3 is TGTGCCAGCAGCCCATCACGGACATTCGCGGGGGAAAAACTGTTTTTT. The variable domain in full, with the rest retrieved from reference TRBV7-9 and TRBJ1-4, is DTGVSQNPRHKITKRGQNVTFRCDPISEHNRLYWYRQTLGQGPEFLTYFQNEAQLEKSRLLSDRFSAERPKGSFSTLEIQRTEQGDSAMYLCASSPSRTFAGEKLFFGSGTQLSVL.

V usage is TRBV30 and J usage is TRBJ2-1, with 7 bases matching TRBD1. The CDR3 contains 11 residues. Germline CDR1 and CDR2: GTSNPN and SVGIG (reference sequence). V was pared by 1 base and J by 13 bases, with 4 bases of the junction left unmatched. Here the CDR3 DNA reads TGTGCCTGGAGTGGGGGGACAGTTCAGTTCTTC. The encoded protein is CAWSGGTVQFF.